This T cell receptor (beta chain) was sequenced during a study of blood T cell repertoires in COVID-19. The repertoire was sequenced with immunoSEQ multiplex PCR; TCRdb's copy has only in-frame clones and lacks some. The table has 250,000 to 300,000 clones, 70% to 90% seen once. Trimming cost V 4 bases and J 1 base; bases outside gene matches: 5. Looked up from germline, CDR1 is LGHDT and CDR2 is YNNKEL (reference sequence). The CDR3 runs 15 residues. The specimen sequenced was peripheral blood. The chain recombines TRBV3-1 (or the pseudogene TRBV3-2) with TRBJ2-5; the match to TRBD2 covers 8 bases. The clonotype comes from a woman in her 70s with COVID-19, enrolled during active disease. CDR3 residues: CASSRSGGLQETQYF. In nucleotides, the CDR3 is TGTGCCAGCAGCCGGAGCGGGGGCCTCCAAGAGACCCAGTACTTC.